Below, one TCR beta chain is given with its context. Source study methods: Scientists estimated how many nucleated cells there were by amplifying reference gene primers. Only in-frame clones appear in the TCRdb table, and some are missing; sequencing was by immunoSEQ multiplex PCR. V, J and clone size were drawn from that table, and D and trimming were deduced from the DNA. The table records under 150,000 clones, roughly 88% of them present only once. The CDR3 contains 15 residues. CDR1 and CDR2 from the germline V gene are SQVTM and ANQGSEA. V gave up 6 bases and J gave up 7 bases, with 22 bases separating them. These data come from a study of blood T cell repertoires in COVID-19. Overall study: Acute-phase and convalescent COVID-19 samples originated in the United States, Italy and Spain. Nucleic acid was either cDNA or gDNA, and it came from T cells, B-cell-depleted T cells, or PBMCs.

V is TRBV29-1 and J is TRBJ2-1; maybe TRBD2 (6 bases). The source of this sequence is a man aged 70 or older with active COVID-19. Sequenced material: peripheral blood. CDR3 DNA: TGCAGCGTGCCCGCTCTTGTGGGGGGAACTAATGAGCAGTTCTTC. Protein sequence: CSVPALVGGTNEQFF.